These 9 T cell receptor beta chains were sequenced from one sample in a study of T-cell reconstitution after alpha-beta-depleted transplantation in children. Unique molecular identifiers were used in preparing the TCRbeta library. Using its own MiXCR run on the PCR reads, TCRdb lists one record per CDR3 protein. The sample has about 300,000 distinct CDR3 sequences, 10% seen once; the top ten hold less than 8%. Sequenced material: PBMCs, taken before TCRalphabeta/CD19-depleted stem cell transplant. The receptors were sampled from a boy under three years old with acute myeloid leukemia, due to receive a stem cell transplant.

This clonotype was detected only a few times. The CDR3 loop reads CASGPQRGEETQYF. DNA of the CDR3: TGTGCTAGTGGTCCGCAGAGGGGCGAAGAGACCCAGTACTTC. This chain joins TRBV12-5 and TRBJ2-5; D tentatively reads TRBD1 or TRBD2 (5 bases each). CDR3 length equals 14 residues. CDR1 is LGHNT, CDR2 FRNRAP, per germline. V gave up 5 bases and J gave up 3 bases, with 13 bases separating them.

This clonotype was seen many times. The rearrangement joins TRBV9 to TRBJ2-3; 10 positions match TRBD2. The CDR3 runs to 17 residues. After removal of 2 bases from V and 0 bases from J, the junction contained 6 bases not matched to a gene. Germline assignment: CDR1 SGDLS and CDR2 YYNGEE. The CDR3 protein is CASSVSGGDPSTDTQYF. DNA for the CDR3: TGTGCCAGCAGCGTCAGCGGGGGGGACCCTAGCACAGATACGCAGTATTTT. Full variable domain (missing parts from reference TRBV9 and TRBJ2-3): DSGVTQTPKHLITATGQRVTLRCSPRSGDLSVYWYQQSLDQGLQFLIQYYNGEERAKGNILERFSAQQFPDLHSELNLSSLELGDSALYFCASSVSGGDPSTDTQYFGPGTRLTVL.

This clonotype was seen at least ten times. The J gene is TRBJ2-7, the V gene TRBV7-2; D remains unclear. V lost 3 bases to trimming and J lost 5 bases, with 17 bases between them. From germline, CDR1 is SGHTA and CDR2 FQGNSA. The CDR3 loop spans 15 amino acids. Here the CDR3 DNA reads TGTGCCAGCAGCTTTAGTGGGATACAAGGCGACGAGCAGTACTTC. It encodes CASSFSGIQGDEQYF.

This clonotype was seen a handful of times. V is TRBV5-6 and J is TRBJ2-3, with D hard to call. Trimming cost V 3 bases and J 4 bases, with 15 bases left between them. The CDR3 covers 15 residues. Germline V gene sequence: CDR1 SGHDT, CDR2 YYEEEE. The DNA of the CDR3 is TGTGCCAGCAGCTCGCTTAAGGAGCTTTCAGATACGCAGTATTTT. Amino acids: CASSSLKELSDTQYF.

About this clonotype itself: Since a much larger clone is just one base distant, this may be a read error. CDR3: CASTNRAEAFF. CDR3 nucleotides: TGTGCCAGTACCAACAGGGCTGAAGCTTTCTTT. This chain connects TRBV19 to TRBJ1-1, with a tentative D call TRBD1 (6 bases). The CDR3 contains 11 residues. V was shortened by 7 bases and J by 6 bases, with 9 bases between the two germline ends. Germline V CDR1 and CDR2: LNHDA, SQIVND (reference sequence).

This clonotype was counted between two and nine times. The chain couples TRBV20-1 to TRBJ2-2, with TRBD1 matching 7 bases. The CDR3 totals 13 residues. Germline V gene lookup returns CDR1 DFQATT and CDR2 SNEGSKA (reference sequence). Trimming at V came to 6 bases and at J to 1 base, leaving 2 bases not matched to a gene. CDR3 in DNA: TGCAGTGCGCGACAGGGGAACACCGGGGAGCTGTTTTTT. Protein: CSARQGNTGELFF.

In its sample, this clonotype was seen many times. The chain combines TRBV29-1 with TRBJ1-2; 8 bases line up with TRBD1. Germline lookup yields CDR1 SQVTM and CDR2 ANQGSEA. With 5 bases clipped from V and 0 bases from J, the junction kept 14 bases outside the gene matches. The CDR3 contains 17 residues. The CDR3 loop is CSVRSPGTGFTNYGYTF. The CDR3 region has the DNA TGCAGCGTTCGGTCCCCCGGGACAGGCTTTACTAACTATGGCTACACCTTC.

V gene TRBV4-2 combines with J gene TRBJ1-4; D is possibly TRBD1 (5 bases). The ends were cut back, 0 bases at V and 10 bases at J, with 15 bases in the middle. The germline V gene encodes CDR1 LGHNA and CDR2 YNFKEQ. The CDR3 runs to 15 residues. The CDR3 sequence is CASSQEVFTRGKLFF. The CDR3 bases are TGTGCCAGCAGCCAAGAAGTCTTCACGAGGGGAAAACTGTTTTTT.

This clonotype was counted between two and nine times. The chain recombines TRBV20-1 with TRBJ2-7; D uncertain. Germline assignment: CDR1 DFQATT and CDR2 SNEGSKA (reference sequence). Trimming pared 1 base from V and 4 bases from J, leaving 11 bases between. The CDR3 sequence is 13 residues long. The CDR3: CSARGADTYEQYF. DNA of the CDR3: TGCAGTGCTAGAGGCGCCGATACTTACGAGCAGTACTTC.